This entry lists 17 T cell receptor beta chains sequenced from one sample in a study of T-cell memory formation after mild COVID-19. TCRdb re-derived calls from the 5' RACE reads in MiXCR, one entry per CDR3 protein. Among approximately 150,000 distinct CDR3 sequences listed, under 25% were seen once. Sequencing was done on a sample of PBMCs or a T cell subset sorted from them (not recorded which). The receptors shown here come from an adult woman who had mild COVID-19 (a few samples of this study predate the infection). Cell type and time point are not known.

This chain joins TRBV7-3 and TRBJ1-1, with no clear D. Germline values: CDR1 SGHTA, CDR2 FQGTGA. The CDR3 runs 15 residues. Trimming removed 0 bases at V and 1 base at J, with 9 bases between. The CDR3 protein is CASSLTRAGNTEAFF. CDR3 nucleotides: TGTGCCAGCAGCTTAACGCGGGCGGGGAACACTGAAGCTTTCTTT.

V usage is TRBV27 and J usage is TRBJ1-2; D is uncertain. V was cut by 0 bases and J by 5 bases, with 13 bases left in between. The CDR3 covers 15 residues. Germline lookup yields CDR1 MNHEY and CDR2 SMNVEV (reference sequence). The CDR3 DNA sequence: TGTGCCAGCAGTTTATCCGAAAGGTTGACGTATGGCTACACCTTC. It is translated as CASSLSERLTYGYTF.

This clonotype came up a few times. The chain employs TRBV5-1 and TRBJ2-3; D might be TRBD2 (7 bases). The CDR3 sequence is 15 residues long. Deletions cut 5 bases from V and 0 bases from J, with 13 bases between. CDR1 and CDR2 (germline): SGHRS, YFSETQ. The CDR3 DNA reads TGCGCCAGCAGACCGCGGGGGCCCAGCACAGATACGCAGTATTTT. This encodes CASRPRGPSTDTQYF.

As regards this clonotype: One junction end disagrees with the germline gene, perhaps due to a read error. The CDR3 here is CASSLGTNTGELFF. CDR3 coding DNA: TGTGCTAGCAGCTTGGGGACCAACACCGGGGAGCTGTTTTTT. The chain is built from TRBV7-7 and TRBJ2-2, with D perhaps given as TRBD1 or TRBD2 (5 bases each). The CDR3 has 14 residues. The V gene's germline CDR1 is SSHAT and CDR2 FNYEAQ (reference sequence). The variable domain in full, completed from reference TRBV7-7 and TRBJ2-2, reads GAGVSQSPRYKVTKRGQDVTLRCDPISSHATLYWYQQALGQGPEFLTYFNYEAQPDKSGLPSDRFSAERPEGSISTLTIQRTEQRDSAMYRCASSLGTNTGELFFGEGSRLTVL.

V usage is TRBV9 and J usage is TRBJ1-2; 7 positions match TRBD1. The CDR3 sequence is 17 residues long. J gave up 4 bases and V 0 bases, and 12 bases lay outside the gene matches. Germline V gene data show CDR1 as SGDLS and CDR2 as YYNGEE. CDR3 sequence reads: CASSVGDRDSGFYGYTF. As DNA, the CDR3 is TGTGCCAGCAGCGTAGGAGATAGGGACAGCGGATTCTATGGCTACACCTTC. Full variable domain (missing parts from reference TRBV9 and TRBJ1-2): DSGVTQTPKHLITATGQRVTLRCSPRSGDLSVYWYQQSLDQGLQFLIQYYNGEERAKGNILERFSAQQFPDLHSELNLSSLELGDSALYFCASSVGDRDSGFYGYTFGSGTRLTVV.

The chain recombines TRBV29-1 with TRBJ1-1; 7 positions agree with TRBD1. CDR3 size: 15 residues. From germline, CDR1 is SQVTM and CDR2 ANQGSEA. V lost 6 bases and J lost 0; bases outside the gene matches: 10. This chain's CDR3 is CSVAIAGGMNTEAFF. The CDR3, as DNA: TGCAGCGTAGCCATTGCAGGGGGGATGAACACTGAAGCTTTCTTT.

The chain has TRBV7-8 and TRBJ2-5; D perhaps matches TRBD1 (5 bases). The CDR3 is made up of 17 amino acids. Germline CDR1 and CDR2: SGHVS and FQNEAQ. V lost 5 bases, J lost 4 bases, and 23 bases lay in between. In DNA, the CDR3 is TGTGCCAGCAGCGGTCGTCTTAACAGGCGGCTTGGAGAGACCCAGTACTTC. Translated, it gives CASSGRLNRRLGETQYF. Drawing the rest from reference TRBV7-8 and TRBJ2-5, the complete variable domain is GAGVSQSPRYKVAKRGQDVALRCDPISGHVSLFWYQQALGQGPEFLTYFQNEAQLDKSGLPSDRFFAERPEGSVSTLKIQRTQQEDSAVYLCASSGRLNRRLGETQYFGPGTRLLVL.

This clonotype was seen more than once but under ten times. J is TRBJ1-1 and V is TRBV6-5; D gene uncertain. Per the germline V gene, CDR1 is MNHEY and CDR2 is SVGAGI. The V end was cut by 6 bases, the J end by 2 bases, with 13 bases between. The CDR3 runs 14 residues. The DNA of the CDR3 is TGTGCCAGCAGACGCGGCCAGTTTAACACTGAAGCTTTCTTT. Encoded protein: CASRRGQFNTEAFF.

This clonotype was detected only a few times. The chain joins TRBV7-2 to TRBJ2-2; 13 bases match TRBD2. The germline gives CDR1 SGHTA, CDR2 FQGNSA. This CDR3 is built from 19 residues. V was pared by 5 bases and J by 0 bases, with 9 bases of the junction left unmatched. This CDR3 is CASSPKVGLAGPNTGELFF. The CDR3 nucleotides are TGTGCCAGCAGCCCTAAGGTGGGACTAGCGGGACCGAACACCGGGGAGCTGTTTTTT.

This clonotype appeared a few times. The CDR3 region has the DNA TGTGCCAGCAGTTTCGGGCGGGGCTACAATGAGCAGTTCTTC. Its protein product is CASSFGRGYNEQFF. The chain has TRBV27 and TRBJ2-1; tentatively, D is TRBD2 (6 bases). This CDR3 has 14 residues. Trimming took 3 bases from V and 3 from J, leaving 9 bases between them. Germline V lookup: CDR1 MNHEY, CDR2 SMNVEV (reference sequence).

The chain carries TRBV7-9 and TRBJ2-7, with 10 bases aligning to TRBD2. CDR3 length: 17 residues. CDR1 SEHNR and CDR2 FQNEAQ come from the germline V gene (reference sequence). Trimming removed 1 base from V and 4 bases from J; junction bases left unmatched: 10. The CDR3 protein is CASSLGLASGSIYEQYF. The CDR3, as DNA: TGTGCCAGCAGCTTAGGGCTCGCTAGCGGGAGTATATACGAGCAGTACTTC.

This clonotype was recorded a few times. The chain joins TRBV6-6 to TRBJ1-2, with D maybe TRBD1 (6 bases). Between the trimmed V and J ends, which lost 2 bases and 8 bases, there was a span of 12 bases. Germline CDR1 MNHNY, CDR2 SVGAGI (reference sequence). The CDR3 length is 13 residues. The CDR3 sequence is CASSYTTTGGYTF. The CDR3 DNA reads as TGTGCCAGCAGTTACACAACAACAGGGGGCTACACCTTC.

This chain links TRBV7-9 with TRBJ2-1, with 8 bases matching TRBD2. V shed 6 bases, J shed 1 base, and the junction held 8 bases outside the gene matches. The germline CDR1 and CDR2 sequences are SEHNR and FQNEAQ (reference sequence). The CDR3 runs 16 residues. CDR3 nucleotides: TGTGCCAGCAGAAGGACGGGGGGGATATCCTACAATGAGCAGTTCTTC. Translated: CASRRTGGISYNEQFF.

V is TRBV4-3 and J is TRBJ1-4, with D perhaps TRBD1 (5 bases). CDR3 length equals 15 residues. Trimming took 3 bases from V and 5 from J, leaving 13 bases between them. Germline CDR1 LGHNA, CDR2 YSLEER. CDR3 DNA sequence: TGCGCCAGCAGCCAGGACAAACTAAGCAATGAAAAACTGTTTTTT. Translation gives CASSQDKLSNEKLFF.

This clonotype has a count of ten or more. The chain combines TRBV6-2 or TRBV6-3 with TRBJ2-7; tentatively, D is TRBD1 (5 bases). The CDR3 extends over 15 amino acids. Germline V gene data show CDR1 as MNHEY and CDR2 as SVGEGT. Trimming took 5 bases from V and 2 from J, leaving 16 bases between them. CDR3 amino acids: CASSPAGFGAYEQYF. As DNA, the CDR3 is TGTGCCAGCAGTCCGGCAGGGTTCGGCGCCTACGAGCAGTACTTC.

This clonotype turned up a few times. The chain employs TRBV3-1 and TRBJ2-1, with D uncertain. The CDR3 is 13 amino acids. With 1 base removed from V and 6 bases from J, the gap between germline ends came to 7 bases. The germline V gene encodes CDR1 LGHDT and CDR2 YNNKEL (reference sequence). For the CDR3, the DNA is TGTGCCAGCAGCCAAGCTGAATTCAATGAGCAGTTCTTC. Translated: CASSQAEFNEQFF.

This clonotype has just a few counts. The chain employs TRBV6-5 and TRBJ2-1; 9 bases line up with TRBD2. The germline V gene encodes CDR1 MNHEY and CDR2 SVGAGI. V lost 6 bases, J lost 9 bases, and 3 bases stayed unmatched. This CDR3 has 12 residues. The CDR3 coding sequence is TGTGCCAGCAGGGCGGGAGGGCGTGAGCAGTTCTTC. It translates to CASRAGGREQFF.